This T cell receptor beta chain emerged from a study of early T cells in non-severe SARS-CoV-2 infection. Study-level information: Whole-blood bulk RNA, unsorted, was sequenced, and chains were unpaired.

This clonotype turned up a few times. The CDR3 is 12 residues long. Trimming removed 7 bases at V and 6 bases at J, with 11 bases between. Germline V gene lookup returns CDR1 SGHAT and CDR2 FQNNGV. Individual cDNA molecules received unique molecular identifiers during library preparation. One entry per CDR3 protein results from TCRdb running MiXCR on the 5' RACE reads. The repertoire consists of about 130,000 distinct CDR3 sequences, with 15% occurring once and the leading ten covering just over 20%. The chain recombines TRBV11-2 with TRBJ2-3; D remains ambiguous. Material for sequencing was whole blood. The receptor was derived from an adult who was a healthcare worker with PCR-confirmed SARS-CoV-2 infection or an uninfected control (not recorded which). The chain's CDR3 is CASTSRADTQYF. The CDR3 nucleotides are TGTGCCAGCACTTCCCGGGCGGATACGCAGTATTTT.